This T cell receptor (beta chain) was identified during a study of shared clonotypes between healthy human individuals. Data came from immunoSEQ multiplex PCR; TCRdb stores just in-frame clones and leaves some out. This sample has 2,100,000 or so clones, with approximately 95% found just once. The CDR3 sequence is 13 residues long. Germline assignment: CDR1 MDHEN and CDR2 SYDVKM. Trimming pared 5 bases from V and 1 base from J, leaving 8 bases between. The origin of this receptor is a man between 18 and 29 years old in good health. The sequenced sample was naive CD4+ T cells sorted from blood. Subset meaning: CD45RA+ positively selected. The genes are TRBV28 and TRBJ1-2, with D perhaps TRBD1 (6 bases). The CDR3 reads CASSDRINYGYTF. CDR3 in DNA: TGTGCCAGCAGTGACAGGATTAACTATGGCTACACCTTC.